The T cell receptor beta chain under discussion was sequenced for a study of T cell repertoires in cytomegalovirus infection. This CDR3 spans 12 amino acids. The germline gives CDR1 SEHNR, CDR2 FQNEAQ (reference sequence). J was trimmed by 10 bases and V by 6 bases; bases with no gene match: 5. TCRdb redid the calling of the reads with MiXCR, one entry per CDR3 protein. The table includes a few hundred thousand distinct CDR3 sequences, 8% to 9.5% detected once. The chain couples TRBV7-9 to TRBJ1-1, with 10 positions matching TRBD1. The receptor was isolated from a human donor in good health (CMV status not recorded). Some clones in this sample may be carry-over from other donors' samples. Sequenced: PBMCs. As DNA, the CDR3 is TGTGCCAGCAGATGGGACAGGGGAAGAGCTTTCTTT. Its protein is CASRWDRGRAFF.